This T cell receptor beta chain was identified in a study of somatic mutations in cytotoxic T cells in rheumatoid arthritis. Points on this clone: Its antigen remains unknown.

CDR3 size: 14 residues. From germline, CDR1 is MNHEY and CDR2 SMNVEV (reference sequence). Deletions cut 3 bases from V and 8 bases from J, with 14 bases between. General study results and limits: There were about an eighth of the roughly 60 patients in whom the largest CD8+ clone exceeded 20% of CD8+ cells. Increasing age coincided with elevated CD8+ clonality among rheumatoid arthritis patients, though not among healthy controls.

Profiling relied on immunoSEQ multiplex PCR, and the TCRdb table lists in-frame clones only, not all of them. The repertoire consists of some 14,000 clones, with around 78% occurring once and the leading ten covering under 8%. The receptor's source is an adult with rheumatoid arthritis. The specimen was CD8+ T cells sorted from blood. This chain links TRBV27 with TRBJ2-1; no firm D call. CDR3 sequence: CASSLRMGFHEQFF. CDR3 DNA sequence: TGTGCCAGCAGTTTGAGGATGGGGTTCCATGAGCAGTTCTTC.